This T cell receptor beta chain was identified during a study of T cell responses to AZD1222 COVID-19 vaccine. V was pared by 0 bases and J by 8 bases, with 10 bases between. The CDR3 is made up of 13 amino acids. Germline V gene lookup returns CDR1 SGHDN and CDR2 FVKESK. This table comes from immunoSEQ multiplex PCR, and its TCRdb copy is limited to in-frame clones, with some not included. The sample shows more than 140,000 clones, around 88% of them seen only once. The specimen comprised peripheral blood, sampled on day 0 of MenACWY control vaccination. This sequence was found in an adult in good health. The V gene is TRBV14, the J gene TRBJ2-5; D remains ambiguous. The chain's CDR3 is CASSQDFVKTQYF. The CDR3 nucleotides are TGTGCCAGCAGCCAAGATTTCGTCAAAACCCAGTACTTC.